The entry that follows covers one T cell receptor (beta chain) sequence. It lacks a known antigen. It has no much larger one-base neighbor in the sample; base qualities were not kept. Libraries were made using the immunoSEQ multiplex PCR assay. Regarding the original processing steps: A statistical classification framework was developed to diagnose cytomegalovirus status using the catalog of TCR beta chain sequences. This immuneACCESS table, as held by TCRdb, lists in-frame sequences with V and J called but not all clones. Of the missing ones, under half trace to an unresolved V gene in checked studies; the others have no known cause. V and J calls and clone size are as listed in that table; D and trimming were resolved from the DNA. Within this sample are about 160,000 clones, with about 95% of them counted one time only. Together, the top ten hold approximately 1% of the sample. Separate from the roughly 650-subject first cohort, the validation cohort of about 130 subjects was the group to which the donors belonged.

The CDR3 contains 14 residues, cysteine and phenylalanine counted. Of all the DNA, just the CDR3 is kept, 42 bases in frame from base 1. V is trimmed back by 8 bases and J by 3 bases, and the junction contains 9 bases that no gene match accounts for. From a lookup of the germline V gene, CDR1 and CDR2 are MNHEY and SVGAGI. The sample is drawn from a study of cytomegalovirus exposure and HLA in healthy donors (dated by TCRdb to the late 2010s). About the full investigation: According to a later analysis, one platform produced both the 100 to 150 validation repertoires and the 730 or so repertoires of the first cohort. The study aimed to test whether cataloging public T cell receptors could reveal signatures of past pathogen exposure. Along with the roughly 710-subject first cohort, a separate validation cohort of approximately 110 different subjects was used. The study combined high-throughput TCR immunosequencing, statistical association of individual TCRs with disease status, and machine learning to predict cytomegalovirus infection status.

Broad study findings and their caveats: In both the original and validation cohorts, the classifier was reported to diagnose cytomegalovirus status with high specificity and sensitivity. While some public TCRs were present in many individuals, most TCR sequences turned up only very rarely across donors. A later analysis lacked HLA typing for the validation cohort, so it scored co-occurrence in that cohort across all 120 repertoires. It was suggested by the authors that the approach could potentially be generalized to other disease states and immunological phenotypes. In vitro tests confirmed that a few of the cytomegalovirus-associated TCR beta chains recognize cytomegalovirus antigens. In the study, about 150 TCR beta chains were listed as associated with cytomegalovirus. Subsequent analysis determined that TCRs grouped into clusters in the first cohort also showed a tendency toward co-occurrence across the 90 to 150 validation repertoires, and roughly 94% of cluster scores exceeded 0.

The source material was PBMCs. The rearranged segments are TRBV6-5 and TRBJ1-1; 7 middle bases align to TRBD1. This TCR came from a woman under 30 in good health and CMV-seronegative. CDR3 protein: CASSLTGQYTEAFF. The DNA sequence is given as TGTGCCAGCTCCCTCACGGGACAGTACACTGAAGCTTTCTTT.